Presented here are 7 T cell receptor beta chains from one specimen sequenced in a study of radiation and T cells in renal cell carcinoma. Documented time point: blood 4 weeks post-SBRT, at nephrectomy. Documented treatment: 15 Gy SBRT to primary tumor, nephrectomy 4 weeks later. Measured with immunoSEQ multiplex PCR; TCRdb has only the in-frame clones, and not every one. The table records about 140,000 clones, approximately 86% of them present only once. Sequenced here: blood, sampled from a patient whose treatment included radiotherapy and nephrectomy. The receptors were gathered from a woman aged 45-60 years with renal cell carcinoma.

The J gene is TRBJ1-4, the V gene TRBV19; a possible D gene is TRBD1 (6 bases). The V gene's germline CDR1 is LNHDA and CDR2 SQIVND (reference sequence). The CDR3 contains 13 residues. With 10 bases removed from V and 6 bases from J, the gap between germline ends came to 15 bases. The chain's CDR3 is CATRDRTDEKLFF. The CDR3 bases are TGTGCCACTCGAGACAGGACTGATGAAAAACTGTTTTTT.

The chain links TRBV7-9 to TRBJ1-2; weak D call: TRBD1 (5 bases). Germline V gene data show CDR1 as SEHNR and CDR2 as FQNEAQ (reference sequence). Trimming stripped 5 bases from V and 0 bases from J, with 10 bases between. The CDR3 runs to 14 residues. In DNA form, the CDR3 reads TGTGCCAGCAGCAGACTGACAGCTAACTATGGCTACACCTTC. This gives the protein CASSRLTANYGYTF.

The genes are TRBV7-2 and TRBJ2-7; D is possibly TRBD1 (5 bases). Trimming removed 5 bases from V and 1 base from J, with 9 bases in between. Germline V gene lookup returns CDR1 SGHTA and CDR2 FQGNSA. The CDR3 spans 13 residues. The CDR3 bases are TGTGCCAGCAGCGCACAGGTATCCTACGAGCAGTACTTC. The encoded protein is CASSAQVSYEQYF.

The V and J genes are TRBV27 and TRBJ2-5; 8 nucleotides match TRBD1. The CDR3 length is 14 residues. J was trimmed by 9 bases and V by 3 bases; bases with no gene match: 9. Germline assignment: CDR1 MNHEY and CDR2 SMNVEV (reference sequence). The CDR3 DNA is TGTGCCAGCAGTTTCTCCCAGGGGGCTGGGGCCCAGTACTTC. Protein sequence: CASSFSQGAGAQYF.

The CDR3 nucleotides are TGTGCCAGCAGTCAGGACAGGGTTATGTACGAGCAGTACTTC. This translates into CASSQDRVMYEQYF. The chain is built from TRBV27 and TRBJ2-7; 8 bases line up with TRBD1. CDR1 is MNHEY and CDR2 is SMNVEV in the germline V gene (reference sequence). V shed 5 bases and J 4 bases; nucleotides not matched to a gene: 7. This CDR3 region has 14 residues.

This clone was seen a few times. This chain links TRBV19 with TRBJ1-5, with a possible D match to TRBD1 (6 bases). The V gene's germline CDR1 is LNHDA and CDR2 SQIVND (reference sequence). The V and J ends lost 0 bases and 0 bases respectively, with 9 bases between them. The CDR3 length is 16 residues. CDR3 sequence reads: CASSIDGTLSNQPQHF. DNA of the CDR3: TGTGCCAGTAGTATAGACGGGACACTTAGCAATCAGCCCCAGCATTTT.

The chain employs TRBV6-5 and TRBJ2-7; possible D gene TRBD2, 6 bases. The CDR3 contains 15 residues. The germline V and J ends were trimmed by 9 bases and 7 bases, with 25 bases remaining between them. The germline V gene encodes CDR1 MNHEY and CDR2 SVGAGI. Written as DNA, the CDR3 is TGTGCCAGTCGACCCGGAGGGGCTGAGGTTAGGGAGCAGTACTTC. This sequence encodes CASRPGGAEVREQYF.